The following is a T cell receptor (beta chain) sequence with its context. What it binds is unknown. Treatment described: approximately nine-day PBMC culture with coronavirus spike peptide pools or control peptides (ViraFEST assay). Before the COVID-19 pandemic (2011-2018), CD4+ T cells were obtained from the unexposed donor. The record originates from a study of vaccination and CD4 T cells after COVID-19. The overall study: For control cultures, the treatment was a CEFX pool, an HIV-1 Nef pool, or no peptide.

Sequenced with the Oncomine TCR Beta short-read assay was DNA taken from cultured CD4+ T cells. Cultures of CD4+ T cells served as the source for extracting genomic DNA. Using its own MiXCR run on the PCR reads, TCRdb lists one record per CDR3 protein. Found here are around 9,700 distinct CDR3 sequences, about 32% of them singletons; the top ten hold 6.5% to 8.5%. Unmatched junction bases numbered 0, after V lost 6 bases and J lost 4 bases. Germline V gene sequence: CDR1 MNHEY, CDR2 SVGEGT. There are 13 residues in the CDR3. Findings and caveats of the study: Post-infection sampling omitted early timepoints and covered relatively few convalescent patients.

The chain employs TRBV6-2 or TRBV6-3 and TRBJ2-3; the match to TRBD2 covers 11 bases. Sequencing was performed on CD4+ T cells from blood, cultured in vitro. The receptor's source is a human donor in good health. The CDR3 nucleotides are TGTGCCAGCAGGGGACTAGCGGCAGATACGCAGTATTTT. As protein: CASRGLAADTQYF.